Each of the 5 T cell receptor beta chains below was sequenced from the same sample in a study of T cell responses to AZD1222 COVID-19 vaccine. Profiling relied on immunoSEQ multiplex PCR, and the TCRdb table lists in-frame clones only, not all of them. The sample carries roughly 70,000 clones, 70% to 80% recorded once. The specimen was peripheral blood, collected on day 0 of MenACWY control vaccination. The source is an adult in good health.

J is TRBJ1-2 and V is TRBV5-6; a weak D match, TRBD1 (6 bases). Germline CDR1 and CDR2: SGHDT and YYEEEE. Trimming pared 1 base from V and 2 bases from J, leaving 9 bases between. There are 14 residues in the CDR3. CDR3: CASSLTQGNYGYTF. The CDR3 DNA follows: TGTGCCAGCAGCTTGACCCAGGGGAACTATGGCTACACCTTC.

This sequence joins TRBV29-1 and TRBJ2-1; 10 nucleotides line up with TRBD1. CDR3 length: 14 residues. The germline CDR1 and CDR2 sequences are SQVTM and ANQGSEA. With V trimmed by 7 bases and J by 4 bases, 7 bases remained unmatched. For the CDR3, the DNA is TGCAGCGCCAATCTGGGACAGGGGTACAATGAGCAGTTCTTC. Translated: CSANLGQGYNEQFF.

The chain is built from TRBV25-1 and TRBJ1-6; D perhaps matches TRBD1 (6 bases). Germline CDR1 and CDR2: MGHDK and SYGVNS. V lost 8 bases and J 7 bases, leaving 9 bases between the germline ends. There are 12 residues in the CDR3. This chain's CDR3 is CASGRGNSPLHF. In DNA, the CDR3 is TGTGCCAGCGGCAGGGGAAATTCACCCCTCCACTTT.

This clone appeared a single time. The chain is built from TRBV5-1 and TRBJ1-1, with a possible D match to TRBD1 (6 bases). V lost 4 bases to trimming and J lost 2 bases, with 15 bases between them. The CDR3 has 15 amino acids. Germline values: CDR1 SGHRS, CDR2 YFSETQ. The CDR3 DNA reads as TGCGCCAGCAGCCCACGGGGGGGGCTCAACACTGAAGCTTTCTTT. It yields the protein CASSPRGGLNTEAFF.

V gene TRBV15 combines with J gene TRBJ1-1; D perhaps matches TRBD1 (6 bases). With 4 bases removed from V and 1 base from J, the gap between germline ends came to 10 bases. This CDR3 spans 14 amino acids. CDR1 LNHNV and CDR2 YYDKDF come from the germline V gene (reference sequence). The CDR3 nucleotides are TGTGCCACCAGCATCGGACAGACGAACACTGAAGCTTTCTTT. Amino acids: CATSIGQTNTEAFF.